Shown below are 10 T cell receptor beta chains from a single sample sequenced in a study of T cells after yellow fever vaccination. TCRdb itself ran the 5' RACE reads through MiXCR, one entry per CDR3 protein. The sample carries some 300,000 distinct CDR3 sequences, 3% to 4.5% recorded once. The sequencing here drew on PBMCs, taken on the day of the yellow fever booster vaccination. The receptors originated from a young man who received the YFV17D yellow fever vaccine.

This clonotype was picked up many times. Here the CDR3 reads CASSEGTANTEAFF. CDR3 nucleotide sequence: TGCGCCAGCAGCGAAGGGACCGCCAACACTGAAGCTTTCTTT. The V call is TRBV5-1, the J call TRBJ1-1; a possible D gene is TRBD1 (5 bases). CDR3 length: 14 amino acids. With 4 bases removed from V and 2 bases from J, the gap between germline ends came to 12 bases. Germline CDR1 and CDR2: SGHRS and YFSETQ.

This clonotype has just a few counts. This sequence joins TRBV3-1 and TRBJ2-1; 9 bases align to TRBD2. Germline assignment: CDR1 LGHDT and CDR2 YNNKEL (reference sequence). This CDR3 has 13 residues. The CDR3: CVVRAGGGNEQFF. The DNA for the CDR3 is TGTGTCGTACGAGCGGGGGGTGGGAATGAGCAGTTCTTC.

This clonotype occurred many times. This chain joins TRBV7-2 and TRBJ2-2; no clear D. With 5 bases removed from V and 6 bases from J, the gap between germline ends came to 10 bases. Germline V gives CDR1 SGHTA, CDR2 FQGNSA. The CDR3 length is 13 residues. CDR3 DNA sequence: TGTGCCAGCAGCGTCAGGAAACCCGGGGAGCTGTTTTTT. It specifies CASSVRKPGELFF.

This clonotype showed up many times. V gene TRBV11-2 combines with J gene TRBJ2-5, with TRBD1 as a possible D gene (5 bases). This CDR3 is 15 amino acids long. The V end was cut by 5 bases, the J end by 1 base, with 14 bases between. Germline CDR1 and CDR2: SGHAT and FQNNGV. The CDR3 DNA sequence: TGTGCCAGCAGCCACGAGAGACAGTTCCAAGAGACCCAGTACTTC. Its translation: CASSHERQFQETQYF. Filled out from reference TRBV11-2 and TRBJ2-5, the complete variable domain reads EAGVAQSPRYKIIEKRQSVAFWCNPISGHATLYWYQQILGQGPKLLIQFQNNGVVDDSQLPKDRFSAERLKGVDSTLKIQPAKLEDSAVYLCASSHERQFQETQYFGPGTRLLVL.

V and J are TRBV6-6 and TRBJ2-2, with TRBD2 identical over 8 bases. The germline V gene has CDR1 MNHNY and CDR2 SVGAGI (reference sequence). This CDR3 is 16 amino acids long. Trimming removed 2 bases from V and 2 bases from J; junction bases left unmatched: 4. CDR3 in DNA: TGTGCCAGCAGTTACCAAGCGGGGGTTAACACCGGGGAGCTGTTTTTT. Protein: CASSYQAGVNTGELFF.

This chain links TRBV2 with TRBJ2-2, with a weak D call TRBD1 (7 bases). The CDR3 runs 13 residues. Germline V gene sequence: CDR1 SNHLY, CDR2 FYNNEI. Deletions cut 11 bases from V and 4 bases from J, with 14 bases between. CDR3 sequence: CAAGTDITGELFF. CDR3 in DNA: TGTGCCGCGGGGACAGACATCACCGGGGAGCTGTTTTTT.

This clonotype was detected a few times. The rearrangement links TRBV7-6 to TRBJ2-2, with 8 bases fitting TRBD1. The CDR3 contains 16 residues. With V trimmed by 5 bases and J by 3 bases, 8 bases remained unmatched. Germline V gene sequence: CDR1 SGHVS, CDR2 FNYEAQ. The CDR3 nucleotides read TGTGCCAGCAGCGGATTCGGGACAGGCTACACCGGGGAGCTGTTTTTT. Amino acids: CASSGFGTGYTGELFF.

Ten or more counts support this clonotype. V is TRBV27 and J is TRBJ2-7; 8 bases fit TRBD1. Germline V gene lookup returns CDR1 MNHEY and CDR2 SMNVEV (reference sequence). The junction had 15 bases not matched to a gene; V was cut back by 5 bases and J by 6 bases. This CDR3 region has 16 residues. This chain's CDR3 is CASSLYPGQGPGEQYF. The CDR3 DNA follows: TGTGCCAGCAGTCTCTACCCCGGACAGGGCCCTGGCGAGCAGTACTTC.

This clonotype was recorded a few times. The chain couples TRBV7-2 to TRBJ2-7; possible D gene TRBD1, 6 bases. V was pared by 1 base and J by 3 bases, with 10 bases between. CDR1 and CDR2 from the germline V gene are SGHTA and FQGNSA. The CDR3 is made up of 14 amino acids. CDR3 coding DNA: TGTGCCAGCAGCTTAGAAAGGGGGTACTACGAGCAGTACGTC. It is translated as CASSLERGYYEQYV.

This clonotype has only a few counts. The chain uses TRBV7-3 and TRBJ2-1, with 8 bases that match TRBD2. The germline V gene encodes CDR1 SGHTA and CDR2 FQGTGA. V shed 2 bases, J shed 8 bases, and the junction held 14 bases outside the gene matches. The CDR3 is made up of 17 amino acids. CDR3 DNA sequence: TGTGCCAGCAGCTTAGGAGGGTTGGGCGGGGGGATGTATGAGCAGTTCTTC. It codes for CASSLGGLGGGMYEQFF.